This TCR beta chain was sequenced during a study of blood T cell repertoires in COVID-19. The overall study: PBMCs, B-cell-depleted T cells, or T cells were the source of the cDNA or gDNA that made up the material.

Trimming cost V 3 bases and J 3 bases; bases outside gene matches: 2. CDR1 and CDR2 from the germline V gene are MNHEY and SMNVEV (reference sequence). This CDR3 has 13 amino acids. Ages ranged from about 18 to 89 years, with residence in more than 20 US areas. Either two negative PCRs, clearance, or symptom resolution qualified Cohort 3 donors as recovered. Original processing methods: Cell counts per sample came from amplifying reference gene primers. Repertoires were generated with immunoSEQ multiplex PCR, while TCRdb's copy carries only in-frame clones and drops some. That table supplies the V and J calls and clone size; D and trimming were determined from the DNA. This repertoire shows roughly 180,000 clones, more than 65% found once; its top ten account for about 10%.

The source is a man aged 50-60 years who had recovered from COVID-19. The sample comprised PBMCs or T cells enriched from blood (not recorded which). The chain joins TRBV27 to TRBJ2-7, with 7 nucleotides matching TRBD1. The CDR3 reads CASSLTGSYEQYF. The CDR3, as DNA: TGTGCCAGCAGTTTGACAGGGAGCTACGAGCAGTACTTC.